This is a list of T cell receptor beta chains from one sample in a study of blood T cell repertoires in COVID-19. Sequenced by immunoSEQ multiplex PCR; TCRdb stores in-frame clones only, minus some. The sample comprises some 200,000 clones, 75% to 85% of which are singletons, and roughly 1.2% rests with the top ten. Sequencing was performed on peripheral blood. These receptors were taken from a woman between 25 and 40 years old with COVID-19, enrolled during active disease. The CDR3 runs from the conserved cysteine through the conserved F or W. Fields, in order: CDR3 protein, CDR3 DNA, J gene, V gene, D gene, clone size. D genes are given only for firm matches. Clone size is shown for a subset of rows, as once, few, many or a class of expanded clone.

CASTRWGGGYTF	TGTGCCAGCACCCGCTGGGGGGGAGGCTACACCTTC	TRBJ1-2	TRBV12-3/TRBV12-4	.	.
CAISERGADQPQHF	TGTGCCATCAGTGAGAGGGGCGCGGATCAGCCCCAGCATTTT	TRBJ1-5	TRBV10-3	.	.
CSGRVGTDTQYF	TGCAGCGGCAGGGTCGGCACAGATACGCAGTATTTT	TRBJ2-3	TRBV29-1	.	.
CASSARTGGYEQYF	TGTGCCAGCAGCGCCCGGACAGGCGGCTACGAGCAGTACTTC	TRBJ2-7	TRBV7-9	TRBD1	.
CASSAIHTSQGSTGELFF	TGTGCCAGCAGTGCCATTCATACCTCACAGGGATCTACCGGGGAGCTGTTTTTT	TRBJ2-2	TRBV6-1	.	.
CASSFGTGVYEQYF	TGTGCCAGCAGCTTCGGGACAGGGGTCTACGAGCAGTACTTC	TRBJ2-7	TRBV13	TRBD1	once
CAIRGSGSTDTQYF	TGTGCAATCCGGGGTAGCGGGAGCACAGATACGCAGTATTTT	TRBJ2-3	TRBV10-3	TRBD2	.
CASSLYQGHSGNTIYF	TGCGCCAGCAGCTTGTACCAGGGCCACTCTGGAAACACCATATATTTT	TRBJ1-3	TRBV5-1	.	.
CASSLAVEGWDGYTF	TGTGCCAGCAGCTTAGCGGTCGAGGGTTGGGATGGCTACACCTTC	TRBJ1-2	TRBV7-2	.	.
CASSATPGQDSGNTIYF	TGTGCCAGCAGCGCAACACCGGGACAGGACTCTGGAAACACCATATATTTT	TRBJ1-3	TRBV9	TRBD1	.
CASRPSGTGTDTIYF	TGTGCCAGCAGGCCATCCGGGACAGGGACAGACACCATATATTTT	TRBJ1-3	TRBV6-6	TRBD1	few
CASSQAQGHYGYTF	TGTGCCAGCAGCCAAGCACAGGGACACTATGGCTACACCTTC	TRBJ1-2	TRBV3-1/TRBV3-2	.	.
CATSDSSTELSYNEQFF	TGTGCCACCAGTGATTCTTCGACAGAGCTTTCCTACAATGAGCAGTTCTTC	TRBJ2-1	TRBV24-1	.	.
CASSLNPAGGDEQYF	TGTGCCAGCAGCTTAAATCCAGCGGGAGGGGACGAGCAGTACTTC	TRBJ2-7	TRBV7-3	TRBD2	.
CASSRYQGRRGYTF	TGTGCCAGCAGTCGGTATCAGGGGCGTCGTGGCTACACCTTC	TRBJ1-2	TRBV28	.	.
CASSRTGGTEAFF	TGTGCCAGCAGTAGGACAGGGGGGACTGAAGCTTTCTTT	TRBJ1-1	TRBV6-5	TRBD1	.
CASSVEGGQPQHF	TGTGCCAGCAGTGTGGAGGGGGGGCAGCCCCAGCATTTT	TRBJ1-5	TRBV6-4	.	.
CASSVDSPTEAFF	TGTGCCAGCAGCGTAGACTCCCCCACTGAAGCTTTCTTT	TRBJ1-1	TRBV9	.	.
CASSLEGTQETQYF	TGTGCCAGCAGCCTAGAGGGCACACAAGAGACCCAGTACTTC	TRBJ2-5	TRBV11-2	.	.
CASSLKDTIYSGNTIYF	TGTGCCAGCAGCTTGAAAGACACCATTTACTCTGGAAACACCATATATTTT	TRBJ1-3	TRBV5-6	.	.
CASSQASGLANYGYTF	TGCGCCAGCAGCCAAGCATCAGGACTAGCTAACTATGGCTACACCTTC	TRBJ1-2	TRBV4-1	.	.
CASSTDRGGKLFF	TGTGCCAGCAGCACAGACAGGGGAGGAAAACTGTTTTTT	TRBJ1-4	TRBV11-2	TRBD1	.
CASSYGTSETQYF	TGTGCCAGCAGCTACGGGACTTCGGAGACCCAGTACTTC	TRBJ2-5	TRBV3-1/TRBV3-2	.	.
CASSFPATGGNTGELFF	TGTGCCAGCAGCTTCCCAGCGACAGGGGGCAACACCGGGGAGCTGTTTTTT	TRBJ2-2	TRBV5-5	TRBD1	once
CATTGGDNQPQHF	TGTGCCACCACGGGAGGGGACAATCAGCCCCAGCATTTT	TRBJ1-5	TRBV2	.	.
CASTKAGGLQETQYF	TGTGCCAGCACCAAAGCGGGGGGCCTCCAAGAGACCCAGTACTTC	TRBJ2-5	TRBV6-5	TRBD2	.
CASSLMFYEQFF	TGTGCCAGCAGCTTAATGTTCTATGAGCAGTTCTTC	TRBJ2-1	TRBV7-2	.	.
CASSSRTGGSYTF	TGTGCCAGCAGCTCAAGGACAGGAGGGTCCTACACCTTC	TRBJ1-2	TRBV6-5	TRBD1	.
CATSGTANSPLHF	TGTGCCACCTCCGGGACAGCTAATTCACCCCTCCACTTT	TRBJ1-6	TRBV19	TRBD1	once
CASSLGERYTDTQYF	TGTGCCAGCAGCTTAGGGGAGCGGTACACAGATACGCAGTATTTT	TRBJ2-3	TRBV7-3	.	few
CASSFGGGPEQYF	TGTGCCAGCAGTTTTGGCGGGGGGCCTGAGCAGTACTTC	TRBJ2-7	TRBV28	TRBD2	.
CASSLGTGLAGVGVQFF	TGCGCCAGCAGCTTGGGGACGGGACTAGCGGGAGTTGGTGTGCAGTTCTTC	TRBJ2-1	TRBV5-1	TRBD2	.
CASSLVEGVYNEQFF	TGTGCCAGCAGCTTAGTCGAGGGGGTGTACAATGAGCAGTTCTTC	TRBJ2-1	TRBV7-9	.	many
CASSYSPNTAYEQYF	TGTGCCAGCAGTTACTCACCAAACACCGCCTACGAGCAGTACTTC	TRBJ2-7	TRBV6-2/TRBV6-3	.	.
CASSQRLAGGSDTQYF	TGTGCCAGCAGCCAGAGACTAGCGGGCGGTTCAGATACGCAGTATTTT	TRBJ2-3	TRBV14	TRBD2	.
CASKTSGRTDEQFF	TGTGCCAGCAAAACTAGCGGGAGGACGGATGAGCAGTTCTTC	TRBJ2-1	TRBV27	TRBD2	.
CASSFRDRGRGNTGELFF	TGTGCCAGTAGTTTCAGGGACAGGGGGCGGGGGAACACCGGGGAGCTGTTTTTT	TRBJ2-2	TRBV19	TRBD1	.
CASSFTGTGAKNIQYF	TGTGCCAGCAGCTTTACCGGGACAGGGGCCAAAAACATTCAGTACTTC	TRBJ2-4	TRBV9	TRBD1	once
CASSATTGTGTEAFF	TGTGCCAGCAGCGCAACGACAGGGACGGGCACTGAAGCTTTCTTT	TRBJ1-1	TRBV9	TRBD1	.
CASSETVAGKIGTNEQYF	TGTGCCAGCAGTGAAACGGTGGCCGGGAAAATTGGTACCAACGAGCAGTACTTC	TRBJ2-7	TRBV2	.	.
CASSSGTSASDTQYF	TGTGCCAGCAGCTCCGGGACTAGCGCCTCAGATACGCAGTATTTT	TRBJ2-3	TRBV7-9	TRBD2	.
CASSWGRQSYGYTF	TGTGCCAGCAGCTGGGGGAGGCAGTCGTATGGCTACACCTTC	TRBJ1-2	TRBV9	.	.